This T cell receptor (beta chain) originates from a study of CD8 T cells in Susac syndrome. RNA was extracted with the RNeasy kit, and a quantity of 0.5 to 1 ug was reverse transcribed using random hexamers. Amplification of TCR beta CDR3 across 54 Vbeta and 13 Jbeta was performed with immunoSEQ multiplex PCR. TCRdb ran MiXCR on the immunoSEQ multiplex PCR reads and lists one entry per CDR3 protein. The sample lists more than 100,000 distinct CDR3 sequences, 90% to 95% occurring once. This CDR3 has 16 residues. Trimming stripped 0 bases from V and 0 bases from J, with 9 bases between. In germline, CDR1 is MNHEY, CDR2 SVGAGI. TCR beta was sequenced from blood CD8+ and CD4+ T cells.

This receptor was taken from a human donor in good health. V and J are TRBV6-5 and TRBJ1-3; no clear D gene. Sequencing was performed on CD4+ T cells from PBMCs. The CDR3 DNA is TGTGCCAGCAGTTACTCCTGGCCGAGCTCTGGAAACACCATATATTTT. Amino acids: CASSYSWPSSGNTIYF.